This T cell receptor beta chain was captured by sequencing in a study of CD8+ T cells in alopecia areata. Whole-study results and caveats: Sharing of TCRs across patients appeared less clear than in mice, possibly for HLA-related reasons.

A word on this clone: What it binds is unknown.

In germline, CDR1 is MDHEN, CDR2 SYDVKM. The CDR3 loop spans 16 amino acids. Trimming removed 7 bases from V and 3 bases from J, with 21 bases in between. PBMCs served as the source from which CD4+ and CD8+ T cells were sorted. Extraction of RNA preceded its reverse transcription into cDNA, which served as the sequencing template. The assay was immunoSEQ multiplex PCR, and TCRdb's table has in-frame clones only and misses some. The data show 150,000 to 200,000 clones, roughly 60% seen once. The gene calls are TRBV28 and TRBJ1-2; D remains unclear. The sequence was obtained from a human donor in good health. Material for sequencing was CD4+ T cells sorted from blood. The CDR3 region has the DNA TGTGCCAGCACTCCCTTACTCGGTGGCGGATACTATGGCTACACCTTC. Translation: CASTPLLGGGYYGYTF.